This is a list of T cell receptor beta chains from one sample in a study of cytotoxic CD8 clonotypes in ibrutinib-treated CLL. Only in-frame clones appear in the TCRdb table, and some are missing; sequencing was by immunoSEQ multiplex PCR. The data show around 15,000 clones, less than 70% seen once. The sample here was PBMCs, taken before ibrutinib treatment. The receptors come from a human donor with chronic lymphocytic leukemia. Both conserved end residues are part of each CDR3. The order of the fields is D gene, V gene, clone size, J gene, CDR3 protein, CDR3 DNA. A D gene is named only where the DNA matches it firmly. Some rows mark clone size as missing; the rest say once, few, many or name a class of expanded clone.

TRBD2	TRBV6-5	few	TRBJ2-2	CASRPRAGGNGELFF	TGTGCCAGCAGACCAAGAGCGGGAGGGAACGGGGAGCTGTTTTTT
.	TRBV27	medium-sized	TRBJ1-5	CASSLTGGVSNQPQHF	TGTGCCAGCAGTTTAACGGGGGGGGTTAGCAATCAGCCCCAGCATTTT
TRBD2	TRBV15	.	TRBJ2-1	CATSRASGSSDEQFF	TGTGCCACCAGCAGAGCTAGCGGGAGTTCCGATGAGCAGTTCTTC
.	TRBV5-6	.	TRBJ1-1	CASSAGPSFEAFF	TGTGCCAGCAGCGCCGGGCCATCCTTTGAAGCTTTCTTT
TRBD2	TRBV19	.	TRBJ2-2	CASSPWTSEMNTGELFF	TGTGCCAGTAGTCCCTGGACTAGCGAAATGAACACCGGGGAGCTGTTTTTT
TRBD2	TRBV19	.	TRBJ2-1	CASSPGLAGGRGISYNEQFF	TGTGCCAGTAGTCCGGGACTAGCGGGAGGCAGGGGGATCTCCTACAATGAGCAGTTCTTC
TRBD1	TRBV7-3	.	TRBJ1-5	CASSTTGNSNQPQHF	TGTGCCAGCAGCACGACAGGGAACAGCAATCAGCCCCAGCATTTT
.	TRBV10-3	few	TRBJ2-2	CAIKSVTNTGELFF	TGTGCCATCAAATCTGTGACGAACACCGGGGAGCTGTTTTTT
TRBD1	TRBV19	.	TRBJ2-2	CASMGIRDRLAGELFF	TGTGCCAGTATGGGTATCCGGGACAGGCTGGCCGGGGAGCTGTTTTTT
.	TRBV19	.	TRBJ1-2	CASSTEAGRGYTF	TGTGCCAGTAGTACCGAGGCGGGGCGAGGCTACACCTTC
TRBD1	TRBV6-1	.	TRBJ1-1	CASSARQGPRRLNTEAFF	TGTGCCAGCAGTGCCCGACAGGGTCCAAGGAGGTTGAACACTGAAGCTTTCTTT
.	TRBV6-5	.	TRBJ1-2	CASSRTAYGYTF	TGTGCCAGCAGCCGGACAGCCTACGGCTACACCTTC
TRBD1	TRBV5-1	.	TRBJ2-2	CASSLLGQGAGELFF	TGCGCCAGCAGCTTGCTGGGACAGGGTGCCGGGGAGCTGTTTTTT
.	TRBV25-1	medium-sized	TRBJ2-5	CASGLQGTTETQYF	TGTGCCAGCGGGCTGCAGGGGACCACAGAGACCCAGTACTTC
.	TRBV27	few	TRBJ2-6	CASRVYSGANVLTF	TGTGCCTCCAGGGTGTACTCTGGGGCCAACGTCCTGACTTTC
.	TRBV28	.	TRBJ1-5	CASRGAYYSNQPQHF	TGTGCCAGCCGTGGGGCGTATTATAGCAATCAGCCCCAGCATTTT
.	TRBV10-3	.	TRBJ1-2	CAISESAGGYGYTF	TGTGCCATCAGTGAGTCGGCCGGGGGCTATGGCTACACCTTC
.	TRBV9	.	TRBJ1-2	CASSRDMSYGYTF	TGTGCCAGCAGCCGGGACATGAGCTATGGCTACACCTTC
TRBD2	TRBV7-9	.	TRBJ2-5	CASSFGTSGGASETQYF	TGTGCCAGCAGCTTCGGCACTAGCGGGGGGGCATCGGAGACCCAGTACTTC
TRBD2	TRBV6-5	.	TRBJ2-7	CASRYSASGYEQYF	TGTGCCAGCAGGTACTCTGCTAGCGGCTACGAGCAGTACTTC
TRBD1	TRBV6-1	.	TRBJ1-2	CANSRQGGLYGYTF	TGTGCCAACTCCAGACAGGGTGGTTTATATGGCTACACCTTC
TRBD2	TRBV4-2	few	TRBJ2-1	CASSQISGRSSYNEQFF	TGTGCCAGCAGCCAGATTAGCGGGAGGAGCTCCTACAATGAGCAGTTCTTC
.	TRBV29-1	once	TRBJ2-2	CSVASTGELFF	TGCAGCGTTGCTAGCACCGGGGAGCTGTTTTTT
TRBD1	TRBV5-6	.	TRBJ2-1	CASSLRHRGPGHNEQFF	TGTGCCAGCAGCTTACGACACAGGGGGCCGGGGCATAATGAGCAGTTCTTC
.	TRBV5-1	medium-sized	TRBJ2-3	CASSHTTNTDTQYF	TGCGCCAGCAGCCATACAACCAACACAGATACGCAGTATTTT
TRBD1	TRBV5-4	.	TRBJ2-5	CASSWDRGGETQYF	TGTGCCAGCAGCTGGGACAGGGGAGGAGAGACCCAGTACTTC
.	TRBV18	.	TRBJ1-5	CASSPQGRNQPQHF	TGTGCCAGCTCACCACAGGGGCGCAATCAGCCCCAGCATTTT
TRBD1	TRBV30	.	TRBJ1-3	CAWSDRTGLSGNTIYF	TGTGCCTGGAGTGACCGGACAGGTCTCTCTGGAAACACCATATATTTT
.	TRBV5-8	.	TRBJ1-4	CASSLAGQGTEKLFF	TGTGCCAGCAGCTTGGCCGGGCAGGGCACTGAAAAACTGTTTTTT
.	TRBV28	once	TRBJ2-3	CASSQGAQRDTQYF	TGTGCCAGCAGCCAAGGGGCCCAACGGGATACGCAGTATTTT
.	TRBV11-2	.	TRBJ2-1	CASSPMTGSSYNEQFF	TGTGCCAGCAGCCCAATGACGGGGAGCTCCTACAATGAGCAGTTCTTC
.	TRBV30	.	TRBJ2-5	CAWSVLGETQYF	TGTGCCTGGAGTGTACTGGGAGAGACCCAGTACTTC
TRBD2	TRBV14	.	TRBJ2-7	CASSPLARDYSEQYF	TGTGCCAGCAGCCCCCTCGCCAGGGACTATTCCGAGCAGTACTTC
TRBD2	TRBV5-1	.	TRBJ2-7	CASRPRWATSGMGEQYF	TGCGCCAGCAGGCCGAGGTGGGCGACTAGCGGGATGGGTGAGCAGTACTTC
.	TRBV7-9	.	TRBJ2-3	CASSLLGGSTDTQYF	TGTGCCAGCAGCTTATTGGGCGGCTCCACAGATACGCAGTATTTT
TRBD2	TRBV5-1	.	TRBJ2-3	CASSLGILAGDGGDTQYF	TGCGCCAGCAGCTTGGGTATACTAGCGGGTGACGGAGGGGATACGCAGTATTTT
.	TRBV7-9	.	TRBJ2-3	CASSTGIGADTQYF	TGTGCCAGCAGCACCGGGATCGGTGCAGATACGCAGTATTTT
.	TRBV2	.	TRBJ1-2	CASRRGEDYGYTF	TGTGCCAGCCGTCGGGGGGAAGACTATGGCTACACCTTC
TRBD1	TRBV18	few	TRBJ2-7	CASSVGQGPQLGYF	TGTGCCAGCTCGGTGGGACAGGGTCCTCAATTGGGGTACTTC
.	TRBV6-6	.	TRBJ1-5	CASSYTGQNQPQHF	TGTGCCAGCAGTTACACCGGACAGAATCAGCCCCAGCATTTT
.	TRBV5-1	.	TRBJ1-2	CASSLGSYGYTF	TGCGCCAGCAGCTTGGGCAGCTATGGCTACACCTTC
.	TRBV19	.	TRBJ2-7	CASSIGGNSYEQYF	TGTGCCAGTAGTATCGGCGGAAACTCCTACGAGCAGTACTTC
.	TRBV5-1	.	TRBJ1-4	CASSLNGGEGEKLFF	TGCGCCAGCAGCTTAAACGGGGGAGAGGGTGAAAAACTGTTTTTT
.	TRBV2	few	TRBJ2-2	CASNLARNTGELFF	TGTGCCAGCAACCTAGCGCGGAACACCGGGGAGCTGTTTTTT
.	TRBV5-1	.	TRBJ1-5	CASRVSVDQPQHF	TGCGCCAGCAGGGTTTCGGTCGATCAGCCCCAGCATTTT
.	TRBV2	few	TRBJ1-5	CASKRAEDQPQHF	TGTGCCAGCAAACGGGCAGAAGATCAGCCCCAGCATTTT
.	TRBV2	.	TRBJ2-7	CASGQGRSSYEQYF	TGTGCCAGCGGGCAGGGTAGGAGCTCCTACGAGCAGTACTTC
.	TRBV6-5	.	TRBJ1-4	CASKREMEKLFF	TGTGCCAGCAAACGGGAGATGGAAAAACTGTTTTTT
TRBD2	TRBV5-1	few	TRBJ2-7	CATSLAGVDEQYF	TGCGCCACCTCACTAGCGGGAGTGGACGAGCAGTACTTC
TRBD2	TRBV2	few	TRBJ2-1	CASRAPTGGAGRVEQFF	TGTGCCAGCAGAGCCCCAACGGGGGGGGCTGGAAGAGTTGAGCAGTTCTTC
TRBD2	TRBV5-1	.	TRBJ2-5	CASSLELAGDSSRVETQYF	TGCGCCAGCAGCTTGGAACTAGCGGGAGACTCCTCCAGAGTAGAGACCCAGTACTTC
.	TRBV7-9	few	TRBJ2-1	CASSLAGGAIYNEQFF	TGTGCCAGCAGCTTAGCGGGGGGCGCAATCTACAATGAGCAGTTCTTC